A selection of T cell receptor beta chains follows, all from one sample in a study of blood T cell repertoires in COVID-19. Only in-frame clones appear in the TCRdb table, and some are missing; sequencing was by immunoSEQ multiplex PCR. Here the sample spans 250,000 or so clones, 80% to 90% being singletons. Sample: PBMCs or T cells enriched from blood (not recorded which). The receptors shown here come from a woman in her twenties or thirties with acute COVID-19. Each CDR3 is given with its conserved first and last residue. The order of the fields is D gene, clone size, V gene, J gene, CDR3 DNA, CDR3 protein. The D gene is left open where the match is weak. Clone size is given for some rows only: seen once, a few or many times, or a class if the clone is expanded.

NA,NA,TRBV9,TRBJ1-5,TGTGCCAGCAGCGTAGATGCCGGGGGGGGGAGGCCCCAGCATTTT,CASSVDAGGGRPQHF
NA,NA,TRBV25-1,TRBJ2-3,TGTGCCAGCACTTTCAGAAATACGCAGTATTTT,CASTFRNTQYF
NA,NA,TRBV11-2,TRBJ1-3,TGTGCCAGCAGCACACCCTTGGGAAACACCATATATTTT,CASSTPLGNTIYF
TRBD1,NA,TRBV27,TRBJ1-2,TGTGCCAGCAGTTCCTCGACAGGGCCGAGGTATGGCTACACCTTC,CASSSSTGPRYGYTF
TRBD1,NA,TRBV19,TRBJ2-5,TGTGCCAGTAGTATCCGACAGGGCCAAGAGACCCAGTACTTC,CASSIRQGQETQYF
NA,NA,TRBV7-2,TRBJ1-5,TGTGCCAGCAGCTCCCCAGGGGTGGATCAGCCCCAGCATTTT,CASSSPGVDQPQHF
NA,NA,TRBV10-3,TRBJ1-5,TGTGCCATCAGTGAGTCGATTTCCAGAAACAATCAGCCCCAGCATTTT,CAISESISRNNQPQHF
TRBD2,NA,TRBV7-8,TRBJ2-1,TGTGCCAGCAGCTCTAGGGGACTAGAACACTACAATGAGCAGTTCTTC,CASSSRGLEHYNEQFF
NA,NA,TRBV28,TRBJ1-1,TGTGCCAGCAGTTTGCACAGGGCGAACACTGAAGCTTTCTTT,CASSLHRANTEAFF
NA,NA,TRBV9,TRBJ2-3,TGTGCCAGCAGCGTAGTGGCGGTAAGCACAGATACGCAGTATTTT,CASSVVAVSTDTQYF
NA,NA,TRBV13,TRBJ2-1,TGTGCCAGCAGCTTAGCGGAGTATGGGTACAATGAGCAGTTCTTC,CASSLAEYGYNEQFF
TRBD2,NA,TRBV6-6,TRBJ2-7,TGTGCCAGCAGTTACTCGGGAGGGGATGGCTACGAGCAGTACTTC,CASSYSGGDGYEQYF
NA,NA,TRBV19,TRBJ2-3,TGTGCCGGGGGTCCCCGACAGGGCACAGATACGCAGTATTTT,CAGGPRQGTDTQYF
NA,NA,TRBV11-1,TRBJ2-7,TGTGCCAGCGCCAGCGGGTTTTTGGAGCAGTACTTC,CASASGFLEQYF
TRBD1,NA,TRBV9,TRBJ1-1,TGTGCCAGCAGCCCCCGCGGAGGGACAGGTAGAGCTTTCTTT,CASSPRGGTGRAFF
TRBD1,NA,TRBV15,TRBJ2-7,TGTGCCACCAGCAGAGTACGCCCCGGCGGGACAGGTTTTAAGGACGAGCAGTACTTC,CATSRVRPGGTGFKDEQYF
TRBD2,NA,TRBV10-2,TRBJ2-1,TGCGCCAGCGTCCCCAGCGGGGGCTACAATGAGCAGTTCTTC,CASVPSGGYNEQFF
TRBD2,NA,TRBV5-1,TRBJ2-4,TGCGCCAGCAGTATAGTAGCGGGGGGAGCCAAAAACATTCAGTACTTC,CASSIVAGGAKNIQYF
TRBD2,NA,TRBV13,TRBJ2-1,TGTGCCAGCAGCTTATCACGCGGGGGTGACAATGAGCAGTTCTTC,CASSLSRGGDNEQFF
TRBD2,few,TRBV7-6,TRBJ2-1,TGTGCCAGCAGCTTAGTAGCGGGGGCCGACGGTGAGCAGTTCTTC,CASSLVAGADGEQFF
NA,NA,TRBV29-1,TRBJ2-3,TGCAGCGTCCTTGCCGGGACAACTAGCACAGATACGCAGTATTTT,CSVLAGTTSTDTQYF
TRBD1,NA,TRBV30,TRBJ2-3,TGTGCCTGGTTACAGGGGAATAGCGATACGCAGTATTTT,CAWLQGNSDTQYF
TRBD2,few,TRBV2,TRBJ2-3,TGTGCCTTAGGTAGGCGGCGGGGGACAGATACGCAGTATTTT,CALGRRRGTDTQYF
NA,NA,TRBV27,TRBJ2-1,TGTGCCAGCAGCTTGGACATCTACAATGAGCAGTTCTTC,CASSLDIYNEQFF
TRBD1,NA,TRBV7-8,TRBJ2-1,TGTGCCAGCAGCCCCGGGACAGGGAACTACAATGAGCAGTTCTTC,CASSPGTGNYNEQFF
NA,NA,TRBV7-8,TRBJ1-4,TGTGCCAGCAGCTTAGGCAGGTTGGGTGAAAAACTGTTTTTT,CASSLGRLGEKLFF
NA,NA,TRBV5-1,TRBJ1-1,TGCGCCAGCAGTTTTGGACGGGTTCGGGGTGAAGCTTTCTTT,CASSFGRVRGEAFF
TRBD1,many,TRBV19,TRBJ1-2,TGTGCCAGCGACAGGGGAAACTATGGCTACACCTTC,CASDRGNYGYTF
NA,NA,TRBV6-4,TRBJ1-1,TGTGCCAGCAGTAGTAAGGGGGACACTGAAGCTTTCTTT,CASSSKGDTEAFF
NA,NA,TRBV6-5,TRBJ1-2,TGTGCCACCCTACAGTCGGCCGGGAGCTACACCTTC,CATLQSAGSYTF
TRBD1,NA,TRBV4-3,TRBJ1-4,TGCGCCAGCAGCCGAAACAGGGGTGATGAAAAACTGTTTTTT,CASSRNRGDEKLFF
TRBD1,NA,TRBV5-1,TRBJ1-3,TGCGCCAGCAGATCTTCGTGGGACAGCAGCTCTGGAAACACCATATATTTT,CASRSSWDSSSGNTIYF
TRBD2,NA,TRBV5-8,TRBJ2-3,TGTGCCAGCAGCTTGGCCGGACTAGCGCTCACAGATACGCAGTATTTT,CASSLAGLALTDTQYF
NA,NA,TRBV3-1/TRBV3-2,TRBJ2-2,TGTGCCAGCAGCCAAGACAGGAGGGTCACCGGGGAGCTGTTTTTT,CASSQDRRVTGELFF
TRBD1,once,TRBV7-9,TRBJ1-4,TGTGCCAGCAGCTTATCGGGGACAGAAAATGAAAAACTGTTTTTT,CASSLSGTENEKLFF
NA,NA,TRBV11-2,TRBJ2-7,TGTGCCAGCAGCTATCTACGACACAGAACCTACTTC,CASSYLRHRTYF
NA,NA,TRBV19,TRBJ1-4,TGTGCCAGTAATGAAGGGGCGGTGGCTAATGAAAAACTGTTTTTT,CASNEGAVANEKLFF
TRBD1,NA,TRBV4-1,TRBJ1-1,TGCGCCAGCAGCCAAGATCGAACAGGAGGGTTTTGGGTCAGGGGGAATAACACTGAAGCTTTCTTT,CASSQDRTGGFWVRGNNTEAFF
TRBD2,NA,TRBV9,TRBJ2-1,TGTGCCAGCAGCTCAGACGGGGGGGCAAGGAATGAGCAGTTCTTC,CASSSDGGARNEQFF
TRBD2,NA,TRBV5-1,TRBJ2-1,TGCGCCAGCAGACCCGGACTAGCGGTATACAATGAGCAGTTCTTC,CASRPGLAVYNEQFF
TRBD2,NA,TRBV6-2/TRBV6-3,TRBJ2-5,TGTGCCAGCAGTTACGGGGCGGGGGGAGAAGAGACCCAGTACTTC,CASSYGAGGEETQYF
TRBD1,NA,TRBV24-1,TRBJ2-1,TGTGCCACCAGTGACCGCGGGACAGGGGGGGACAATGAGCAGTTCTTC,CATSDRGTGGDNEQFF
NA,NA,TRBV6-5,TRBJ1-2,TGTGCCAGCAAGTATTCAGGGAATGGGGACTATGGCTACACCTTC,CASKYSGNGDYGYTF
NA,NA,TRBV7-8,TRBJ1-1,TGTGCCAGCAGCCGGACAAACACTGAAGCTTTCTTT,CASSRTNTEAFF
TRBD1,once,TRBV7-9,TRBJ2-2,TGTGCCAGCAGCCTTCCCGACAGGGCCACCGGGGAGCTGTTTTTT,CASSLPDRATGELFF
NA,NA,TRBV15,TRBJ1-6,TGTGCCACCAGCAGAGGGGGGCTGGGCTCCTATAATTCACCCCTCCACTTT,CATSRGGLGSYNSPLHF
NA,NA,TRBV7-8,TRBJ1-5,TGTGCCAGCAGCCCCCGGGGGGGAGAGCTAGTTCAGCCCCAGCATTTT,CASSPRGGELVQPQHF